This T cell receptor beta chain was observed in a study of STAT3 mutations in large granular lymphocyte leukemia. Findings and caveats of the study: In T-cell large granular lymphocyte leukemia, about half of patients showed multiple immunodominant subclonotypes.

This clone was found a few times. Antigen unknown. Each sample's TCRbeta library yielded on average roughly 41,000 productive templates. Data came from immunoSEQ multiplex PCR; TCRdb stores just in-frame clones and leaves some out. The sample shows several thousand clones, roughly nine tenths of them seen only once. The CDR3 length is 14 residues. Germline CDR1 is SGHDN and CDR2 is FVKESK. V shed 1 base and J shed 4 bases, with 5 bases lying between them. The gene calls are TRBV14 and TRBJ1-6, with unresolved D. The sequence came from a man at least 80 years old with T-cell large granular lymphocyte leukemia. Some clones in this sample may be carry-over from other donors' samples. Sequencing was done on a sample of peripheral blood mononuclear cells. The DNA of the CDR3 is TGTGCCAGCAGCCAAGCCCTTTATAATTCACCCCTCCACTTT. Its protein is CASSQALYNSPLHF.